Each of the 5 T cell receptor beta chains below was sequenced from the same sample in a study of OX40 agonist ivuxolimab in advanced cancers. The data were produced by immunoSEQ multiplex PCR, yet TCRdb's version contains in-frame clones alone and is incomplete. This table holds roughly 39,000 clones, nearly 90% found once. The material sequenced was CD4+ or CD8+ T cells sorted from blood, taken in a trial of the OX40 agonist ivuxolimab. Receptors originate from an adult with an advanced solid tumor such as melanoma, head and neck, liver or kidney cancer.

The genes are TRBV5-4 and TRBJ1-1, with D hard to call. The V gene lost 4 bases and the J gene lost 0 bases, with 13 bases spanning the gap. Germline V CDR1 and CDR2: SGHNT, YYREEE (reference sequence). The CDR3 covers 15 residues. The CDR3 sequence is CASSPSGRMNTEAFF. For the CDR3, the DNA is TGTGCCAGCAGCCCCAGCGGTAGGATGAACACTGAAGCTTTCTTT.

The V call is TRBV6-5, the J call TRBJ2-4; 9 nucleotides line up with TRBD1. With 3 bases clipped from V and 4 bases from J, the junction kept 1 base outside the gene matches. This CDR3 is 14 amino acids long. The germline V gene encodes CDR1 MNHEY and CDR2 SVGAGI. This CDR3 is CASSYGTGKNIQYF. The CDR3 nucleotides read TGTGCCAGCAGTTATGGGACAGGGAAAAACATTCAGTACTTC.

The chain recombines TRBV27 with TRBJ2-1; 10 bases line up with TRBD2. Germline V gives CDR1 MNHEY, CDR2 SMNVEV (reference sequence). The V and J ends lost 2 bases and 7 bases, in that order; junction bases with no gene match: 5. This CDR3 spans 15 amino acids. CDR3 amino acids: CASSLGPSGSNEQFF. Here the CDR3 DNA reads TGTGCCAGCAGTTTAGGGCCTAGCGGGAGTAATGAGCAGTTCTTC.

As for this clone: Other DNA sequences in this specimen translate into the identical CDR3. The V and J genes are TRBV19 and TRBJ2-5; 7 positions match TRBD2. The V segment lost 6 bases and the J segment 7 bases; nucleotides outside the gene matches: 14. The CDR3 length is 15 residues. Germline CDR1 LNHDA, CDR2 SQIVND (reference sequence). CDR3 DNA sequence: TGTGCCAGTAGCCGGGCCTCGGGGGGAGAAGTGACCCAGTACTTC. Translating it yields CASSRASGGEVTQYF.

The chain links TRBV7-6 to TRBJ1-1; D is unclear. Germline V lookup: CDR1 SGHVS, CDR2 FNYEAQ. The CDR3 spans 15 residues. V was shortened by 4 bases and J by 0 bases, with 12 bases between the two germline ends. CDR3 region: CASSSNTNMNTEAFF. In DNA, the CDR3 is TGTGCCAGCAGCTCCAACACCAACATGAACACTGAAGCTTTCTTT.